The 32 T cell receptor beta chains below come from one sample, sequenced in a study of vaccination and CD4 T cells after COVID-19. The treatment was: approximately 11-day PBMC culture with coronavirus spike peptide pools or control peptides (ViraFEST assay). The antigens for these receptors are not known. The Oncomine TCR Beta short-read assay was applied to DNA of cultured CD4+ T cells. TCRdb recomputed calls from the PCR reads with MiXCR, one row per CDR3 protein. The data hold more than 12,000 distinct CDR3 sequences, with 60% observed a single time. The sequencing sample was made of CD4+ T cells from blood, cultured in vitro. Receptor source: a human donor who had recovered from COVID-19.

The rearrangement joins TRBV20-1 to TRBJ2-4, with 14 bases fitting TRBD2. CDR3 length equals 18 residues. Germline V gives CDR1 DFQATT, CDR2 SNEGSKA (reference sequence). Trimming took 6 bases from V and 0 from J; bases not matched to a gene: 10. CDR3 in DNA: TGCAGTGCCGGACTAGCGGGAGGACAAGCCTTAGCCAAAAACATTCAGTACTTC. This sequence encodes CSAGLAGGQALAKNIQYF.

The rearrangement joins TRBV30 to TRBJ2-5; a weak D match, TRBD2 (5 bases). Germline V gene data show CDR1 as GTSNPN and CDR2 as SVGIG (reference sequence). V dropped 5 bases and J dropped 5 bases, with 12 bases sitting between them. The CDR3 is 12 residues long. The CDR3 nucleotides read TGTGCCTGGGGAGCGGAAGCGGAGACCCAGTACTTC. It specifies CAWGAEAETQYF.

The CDR3 DNA reads as TGTGCCAGCAGCTTAGCGCCGACGGGAGGCACAGATACGCAGTATTTT. Its protein is CASSLAPTGGTDTQYF. The chain couples TRBV7-2 to TRBJ2-3; weak D call: TRBD2 (6 bases). Trimming stripped 0 bases from V and 1 base from J, with 11 bases between. Germline CDR1 is SGHTA and CDR2 is FQGNSA. The CDR3 extends over 16 amino acids.

The chain has TRBV7-9 and TRBJ2-7; D is tentatively TRBD1 or TRBD2 (7 bases each). Per germline, CDR1 SEHNR and CDR2 FQNEAQ (reference sequence). CDR3 size: 15 residues. The ends were cut back, 1 base at V and 5 bases at J, with 15 bases in the middle. The CDR3 here is CASSLEGLGGHEQYF. CDR3 DNA sequence: TGTGCCAGCAGCTTAGAAGGACTAGGGGGCCACGAGCAGTACTTC. Filled out from reference TRBV7-9 and TRBJ2-7, the complete variable domain reads DTGVSQNPRHKITKRGQNVTFRCDPISEHNRLYWYRQTLGQGPEFLTYFQNEAQLEKSRLLSDRFSAERPKGSFSTLEIQRTEQGDSAMYLCASSLEGLGGHEQYFGPGTRLTVT.

The chain carries TRBV20-1 and TRBJ2-7; D uncertain. CDR1 and CDR2 from the germline V gene are DFQATT and SNEGSKA (reference sequence). CDR3 length: 13 amino acids. Trimming pared 0 bases from V and 9 bases from J, leaving 15 bases between. CDR3: CSARDGPGDWQYF. CDR3 DNA: TGCAGTGCTAGAGACGGACCGGGTGATTGGCAGTACTTC.

The chain couples TRBV20-1 to TRBJ1-5; 7 bases are shared with TRBD1. The germline CDR1 and CDR2 sequences are DFQATT and SNEGSKA (reference sequence). The CDR3 covers 14 residues. V gave up 4 bases and J gave up 3 bases; unmatched junction bases: 6. CDR3 protein: CSAIPGGTNQPQHF. For the CDR3, the DNA is TGCAGTGCTATCCCAGGGGGAACCAATCAGCCCCAGCATTTT.

The chain joins TRBV21-1 to TRBJ2-3; the table gives TRBD2 as D, unverified against the DNA. TRBV21-1 is labeled a pseudogene. The CDR3 consists of 16 residues. Here the CDR3 DNA reads TGTGCCAGCAGCCTCCCGGGACTAGCGGGAGCAGATACGCAGTATTTT. Translation gives CASSLPGLAGADTQYF.

The chain carries TRBV25-1 and TRBJ2-2; D is possibly TRBD2 (6 bases). The V gene's germline CDR1 is MGHDK and CDR2 SYGVNS. The CDR3 is 14 residues long. Trimming pared 6 bases from V and 0 bases from J, leaving 8 bases between. In DNA, the CDR3 is TGTGCCAGCAGCCGGGACTCGAACACCGGGGAGCTGTTTTTT. The encoded protein is CASSRDSNTGELFF.

This chain connects TRBV7-3 to TRBJ1-1; 7 nucleotides agree with TRBD1. The CDR3 sequence is 15 residues long. Trimming at V came to 2 bases and at J to 4 bases, leaving 7 bases not matched to a gene. From germline, CDR1 is SGHTA and CDR2 FQGTGA. The CDR3 reads CASSLGGQRRTEAFF. The CDR3 bases are TGTGCCAGCAGCTTAGGGGGACAGAGGCGCACTGAAGCTTTCTTT.

The chain carries TRBV10-3 and TRBJ2-2; 9 bases map to TRBD1. CDR1 and CDR2 (germline): ENHRY, SYGVKD. With 6 bases clipped from V and 5 bases from J, the junction kept 4 bases outside the gene matches. The CDR3 consists of 14 residues. The CDR3 bases are TGTGCCATCAGGGGGACAGGGCGAACCGGGGAGCTGTTTTTT. Protein product: CAIRGTGRTGELFF.

This clonotype was counted a few times. The V gene is TRBV20-1, the J gene TRBJ1-2, with TRBD1 matching over 9 bases. The CDR3 runs 13 residues. Germline lookup yields CDR1 DFQATT and CDR2 SNEGSKA (reference sequence). V was pared by 1 base and J by 4 bases, with 1 base of the junction left unmatched. The CDR3 DNA follows: TGCAGTGCTAGAGGGACAGGGGTCTATGGCTACACCTTC. This codes for CSARGTGVYGYTF.

V is TRBV20-1 and J is TRBJ2-3; D remains ambiguous. The CDR3 contains 15 residues. Germline CDR1 reads DFQATT; CDR2 reads SNEGSKA (reference sequence). The CDR3 sequence is CSAPPVGRETDTQYF. The CDR3 coding sequence is TGCAGCGCCCCCCCGGTCGGAAGGGAAACAGATACGCAGTATTTT.

The chain couples TRBV5-1 to TRBJ2-3; D may correspond to TRBD1 or TRBD2 (5 bases each). The CDR3 covers 16 residues. Germline V CDR1 and CDR2: SGHRS, YFSETQ. The V end was cut by 0 bases, the J end by 0 bases, with 11 bases between. CDR3 sequence: CASSLGGQGSTDTQYF. The CDR3 coding sequence is TGCGCCAGCAGCTTGGGCGGGCAGGGCAGCACAGATACGCAGTATTTT.

The rearrangement uses TRBV6-2 or TRBV6-3 and TRBJ2-1; a possible D gene is TRBD2 (5 bases). The germline gives CDR1 MNHEY, CDR2 SVGEGT. The CDR3 totals 14 residues. Deletions cut 5 bases from V and 6 bases from J, with 14 bases between. This CDR3 reads CASSLLAVGNEQFF. The CDR3 bases are TGTGCCAGCAGTCTTCTAGCAGTAGGCAATGAGCAGTTCTTC.

DNA for the CDR3: TGTGCCAGCAGCGCTTCCCGGGACAGGGTTAAGGGGAGGGGCTACACCTTC. Amino acid sequence: CASSASRDRVKGRGYTF. The V gene is TRBV7-8, the J gene TRBJ1-2; 9 nucleotides match TRBD1. Per the germline V gene, CDR1 is SGHVS and CDR2 is FQNEAQ. This CDR3 has 17 amino acids. J was trimmed by 8 bases and V by 5 bases; bases with no gene match: 18.

CDR3: CASSPTSLTGELFF. CDR3 sequence (DNA): TGTGCCAGCAGCCCAACTAGCCTCACCGGGGAGCTGTTTTTT. The rearrangement links TRBV7-3 to TRBJ2-2, with a weak D call TRBD2 (6 bases). In germline, CDR1 is SGHTA, CDR2 FQGTGA. V was clipped by 5 bases and J by 4 bases, with 11 bases between them. The CDR3 is 14 amino acids.

V is TRBV7-3 and J is TRBJ1-1; weak D call: TRBD1 (6 bases). Germline V lookup: CDR1 SGHTA, CDR2 FQGTGA. V was trimmed by 5 bases and J by 3 bases, leaving 10 bases between them. The CDR3 contains 13 residues. CDR3 residues: CASSRDTDTEAFF. The CDR3 DNA follows: TGTGCCAGCAGCCGGGACACAGACACTGAAGCTTTCTTT. Variable domain in full (rest from reference TRBV7-3 and TRBJ1-1): GAGVSQTPSNKVTEKGKYVELRCDPISGHTALYWYRQSLGQGPEFLIYFQGTGAADDSGLPNDRFFAVRPEGSVSTLKIQRTERGDSAVYLCASSRDTDTEAFFGQGTRLTVV.

The chain employs TRBV2 and TRBJ1-1; D not resolved. Deletions cut 0 bases from V and 0 bases from J, with 11 bases between. Germline values: CDR1 SNHLY, CDR2 FYNNEI. The CDR3 loop spans 16 amino acids. Here the CDR3 reads CASSEAGRSMNTEAFF. The CDR3 DNA reads as TGTGCCAGCAGTGAAGCGGGCAGGAGCATGAACACTGAAGCTTTCTTT. The full variable domain, with the rest looked up from reference TRBV2 and TRBJ1-1, is EPEVTQTPSHQVTQMGQEVILRCVPISNHLYFYWYRQILGQKVEFLVSFYNNEISEKSEIFDDQFSVERPDGSNFTLKIRSTKLEDSAMYFCASSEAGRSMNTEAFFGQGTRLTVV.

The chain joins TRBV5-1 to TRBJ2-1, with TRBD1 identical over 9 bases. The germline V gene has CDR1 SGHRS and CDR2 YFSETQ. V lost 3 bases and J lost 6; bases outside the gene matches: 7. The CDR3 has 15 residues. The CDR3 loop reads CASSWGQGRRNEQFF. The CDR3 DNA reads as TGCGCCAGCAGCTGGGGACAGGGACGTCGCAATGAGCAGTTCTTC.

The chain employs TRBV11-1 and TRBJ2-7, with D hard to call. CDR1 is SGHAT, CDR2 FQDESV, per germline (reference sequence). The CDR3 totals 13 residues. V was trimmed by 3 bases and J by 3 bases, leaving 9 bases between them. CDR3 sequence: CASSLYGNYEQYF. The CDR3 DNA sequence: TGTGCCAGCAGCTTGTACGGTAACTACGAGCAGTACTTC.

The V and J genes are TRBV5-1 and TRBJ1-2; D not certain. Looked up from germline, CDR1 is SGHRS and CDR2 is YFSETQ. The CDR3 sequence is 14 residues long. The V and J ends lost 0 bases and 0 bases respectively, with 6 bases between them. The CDR3, as DNA: TGCGCCAGCAGCTTGGAACCAGCTAACTATGGCTACACCTTC. This codes for CASSLEPANYGYTF.

The gene calls are TRBV19 and TRBJ2-3; 14 nucleotides match TRBD2. The V gene's germline CDR1 is LNHDA and CDR2 SQIVND (reference sequence). The ends lost 5 bases at V and 1 base at J; junction bases unmatched: 8. CDR3 length equals 18 residues. CDR3 in amino acids: CASSPTSGRAKGTDTQYF. In DNA, the CDR3 is TGTGCCAGTAGTCCGACTAGCGGGAGGGCTAAGGGCACAGATACGCAGTATTTT.

The rearrangement joins TRBV2 to TRBJ2-3, with D perhaps matching TRBD1 or TRBD2 (6 bases each). The CDR3 length is 13 residues. Germline V gene sequence: CDR1 SNHLY, CDR2 FYNNEI. The V end lost 7 bases, the J end lost 10 bases, and 18 bases lay between the germline ends. CDR3: CASKLVTGAPQYF. CDR3 sequence (DNA): TGTGCCAGCAAACTGGTGACGGGGGCCCCGCAGTATTTT.

This rearrangement joins TRBV20-1 to TRBJ1-1, with D tentatively TRBD1 (6 bases). V was pared by 6 bases and J by 1 base, with 12 bases between. The CDR3 is made up of 13 amino acids. CDR1 is DFQATT, CDR2 SNEGSKA, per germline (reference sequence). Here the CDR3 reads CSAAVGGNTEAFF. In DNA form, the CDR3 reads TGCAGTGCGGCAGTAGGGGGGAACACTGAAGCTTTCTTT.

This clonotype was picked up a small number of times. V usage is TRBV7-8 and J usage is TRBJ1-5; D call uncertain. Trimming stripped 3 bases from V and 4 bases from J, with 7 bases between. CDR1 and CDR2 (germline): SGHVS, FQNEAQ. The CDR3 contains 13 residues. For the CDR3, the DNA is TGTGCCAGCAGCTTTGCAGGAAATCAGCCCCAGCATTTT. Protein product: CASSFAGNQPQHF.

This rearrangement joins TRBV29-1 to TRBJ2-7; 7 bases match TRBD2. There are 12 residues in the CDR3. Germline V gene data show CDR1 as SQVTM and CDR2 as ANQGSEA. Trimming cost V 3 bases and J 5 bases; bases outside gene matches: 4. CDR3 region: CSVDGGGNEQYF. The CDR3 DNA reads TGCAGCGTTGACGGCGGGGGAAACGAGCAGTACTTC.

The chain is built from TRBV6-5 and TRBJ2-3, with D unclear. Germline V gives CDR1 MNHEY, CDR2 SVGAGI. The CDR3 runs to 14 residues. V gave up 2 bases and J gave up 3 bases, with 9 bases separating them. The CDR3 loop reads CASSYGVGTDTQYF. The CDR3 DNA reads TGTGCCAGCAGTTACGGGGTCGGTACAGATACGCAGTATTTT.

The rearrangement uses TRBV20-1 and TRBJ1-1; D gene uncertain. Trimming stripped 1 base from V and 5 bases from J, with 14 bases between. Germline values: CDR1 DFQATT, CDR2 SNEGSKA (reference sequence). The CDR3 sequence is 14 residues long. For the CDR3, the DNA is TGCAGTGCTAGAGGAGGCCACCCGAAAACTGAAGCTTTCTTT. Translation: CSARGGHPKTEAFF.

The genes are TRBV6-5 and TRBJ2-7, with a possible D match to TRBD2 (5 bases). The CDR3 is 13 residues long. CDR1 MNHEY and CDR2 SVGAGI come from the germline V gene. Between the trimmed V and J ends, which lost 2 bases and 9 bases, there was a span of 14 bases. This CDR3 reads CASSYASSYGQYF. The CDR3 DNA follows: TGTGCCAGCAGTTACGCTTCTAGCTATGGGCAGTACTTC.

This clonotype was detected only a few times. This chain uses TRBV15 with TRBJ2-1; 12 nucleotides match TRBD1. With V trimmed by 0 bases and J by 9 bases, 9 bases remained unmatched. The CDR3 has 17 residues. CDR1 is LNHNV and CDR2 is YYDKDF in the germline V gene (reference sequence). Here the CDR3 reads CATSRDRLGQGASEQFF. The CDR3 DNA reads as TGTGCCACCAGCAGAGATCGGTTGGGACAGGGGGCAAGTGAGCAGTTCTTC.

The chain links TRBV27 to TRBJ2-7, with unresolved D. From germline, CDR1 is MNHEY and CDR2 SMNVEV (reference sequence). The CDR3 spans 15 residues. V dropped 3 bases and J dropped 0 bases, with 12 bases sitting between them. CDR3 region: CASSFTRSSSYEQYF. CDR3 DNA: TGTGCCAGCAGTTTTACCCGATCTAGCTCCTACGAGCAGTACTTC.

The chain recombines TRBV7-6 with TRBJ2-7, with TRBD1 matching 7 bases. V lost 5 bases, J lost 3 bases, and 10 bases stayed unmatched. The CDR3 is made up of 15 amino acids. The germline gives CDR1 SGHVS, CDR2 FNYEAQ. CDR3 region: CASSQNRRGIYEQYF. The CDR3 DNA sequence: TGTGCCAGCAGCCAGAACCGCAGGGGGATCTACGAGCAGTACTTC.